This T cell receptor (beta chain) was captured in a study of radiation and T cells in renal cell carcinoma. V was pared by 0 bases and J by 8 bases, with 5 bases between. The CDR3 has 13 residues. Germline V lookup: CDR1 MNHNS, CDR2 SASEGT. Sample time point: blood 2 weeks post-SBRT. Treatment meaning: 15 Gy SBRT to primary tumor, nephrectomy 4 weeks later. This renal cell carcinoma was of the clear cell type. Produced via immunoSEQ multiplex PCR; TCRdb's table is partial and in-frame only. Of 100,000 to 150,000 clones listed, roughly 91% were seen once; the top ten hold around 6%. The sequencing here drew on blood, taken from a patient whose treatment included radiotherapy and nephrectomy. The chain links TRBV6-1 to TRBJ1-6; D is undetermined. The sequence was collected from a woman between 65 and 79 years old with renal cell carcinoma. CDR3 loop: CASSEATDSPLHF. The CDR3 DNA reads TGTGCCAGCAGTGAAGCGACGGATTCACCCCTCCACTTT.